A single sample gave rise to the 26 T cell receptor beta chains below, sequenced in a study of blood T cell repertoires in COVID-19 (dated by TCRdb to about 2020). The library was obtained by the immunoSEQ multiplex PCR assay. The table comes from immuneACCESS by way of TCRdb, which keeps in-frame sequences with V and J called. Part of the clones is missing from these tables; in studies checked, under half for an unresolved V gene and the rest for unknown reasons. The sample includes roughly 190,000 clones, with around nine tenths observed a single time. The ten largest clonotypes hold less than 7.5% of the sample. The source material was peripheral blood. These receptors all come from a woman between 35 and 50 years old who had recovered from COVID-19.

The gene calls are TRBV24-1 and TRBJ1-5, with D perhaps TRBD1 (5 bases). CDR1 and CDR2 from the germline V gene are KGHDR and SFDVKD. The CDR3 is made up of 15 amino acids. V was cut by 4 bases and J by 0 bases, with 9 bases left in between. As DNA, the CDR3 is TGTGCCACCAGTGACCCAGGGTATAGCAATCAGCCCCAGCATTTT. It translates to CATSDPGYSNQPQHF.

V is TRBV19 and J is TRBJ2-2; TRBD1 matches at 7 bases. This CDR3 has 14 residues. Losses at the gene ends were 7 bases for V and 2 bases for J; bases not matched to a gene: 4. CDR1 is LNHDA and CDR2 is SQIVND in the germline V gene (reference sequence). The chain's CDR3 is CASKGARNTGELFF. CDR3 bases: TGTGCCAGTAAGGGGGCGCGAAACACCGGGGAGCTGTTTTTT.

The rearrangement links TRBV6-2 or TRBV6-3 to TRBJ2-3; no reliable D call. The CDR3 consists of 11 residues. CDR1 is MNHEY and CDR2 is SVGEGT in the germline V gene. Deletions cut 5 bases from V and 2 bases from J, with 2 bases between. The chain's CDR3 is CASSHTDTQYF. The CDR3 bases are TGTGCCAGCAGTCACACAGATACGCAGTATTTT.

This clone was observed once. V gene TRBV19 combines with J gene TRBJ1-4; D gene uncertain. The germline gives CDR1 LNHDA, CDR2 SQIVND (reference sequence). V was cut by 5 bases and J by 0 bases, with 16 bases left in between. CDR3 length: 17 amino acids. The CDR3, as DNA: TGTGCCAGTAGTGGGCAGGCCGTTTCTGCAACTAATGAAAAACTGTTTTTT. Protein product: CASSGQAVSATNEKLFF.

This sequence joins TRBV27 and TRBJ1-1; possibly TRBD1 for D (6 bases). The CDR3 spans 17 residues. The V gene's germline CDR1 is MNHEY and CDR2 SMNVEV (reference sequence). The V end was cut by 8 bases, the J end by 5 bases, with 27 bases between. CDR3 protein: CASGTFLLRGSGTEAFF. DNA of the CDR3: TGTGCCAGCGGTACATTTTTACTCAGGGGTTCCGGGACTGAAGCTTTCTTT.

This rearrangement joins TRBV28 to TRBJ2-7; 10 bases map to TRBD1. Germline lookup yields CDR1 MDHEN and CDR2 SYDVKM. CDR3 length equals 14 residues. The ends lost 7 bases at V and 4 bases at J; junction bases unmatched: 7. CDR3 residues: CASTFGTGAYEQYF. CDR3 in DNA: TGTGCCAGCACTTTCGGGACAGGGGCGTACGAGCAGTACTTC.

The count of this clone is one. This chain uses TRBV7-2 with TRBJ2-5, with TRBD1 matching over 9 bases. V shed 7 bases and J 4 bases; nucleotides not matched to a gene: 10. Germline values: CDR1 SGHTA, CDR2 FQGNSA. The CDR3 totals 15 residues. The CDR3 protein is CASTGMTGGGETQYF. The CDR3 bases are TGTGCCAGCACCGGAATGACAGGGGGTGGAGAGACCCAGTACTTC.

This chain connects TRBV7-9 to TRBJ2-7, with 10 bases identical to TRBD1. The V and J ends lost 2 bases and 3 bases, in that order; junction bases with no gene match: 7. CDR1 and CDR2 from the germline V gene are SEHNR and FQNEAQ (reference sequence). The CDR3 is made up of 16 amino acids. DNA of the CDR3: TGTGCCAGCAGCTTATCAGACAGGGGGCTTCACTACGAGCAGTACTTC. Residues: CASSLSDRGLHYEQYF.

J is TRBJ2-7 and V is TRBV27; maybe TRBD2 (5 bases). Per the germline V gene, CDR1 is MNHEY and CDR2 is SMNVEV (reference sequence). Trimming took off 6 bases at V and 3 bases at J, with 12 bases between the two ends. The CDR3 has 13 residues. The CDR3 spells CASRTQLGYEQYF. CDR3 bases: TGTGCCAGCAGAACTCAACTAGGCTACGAGCAGTACTTC.

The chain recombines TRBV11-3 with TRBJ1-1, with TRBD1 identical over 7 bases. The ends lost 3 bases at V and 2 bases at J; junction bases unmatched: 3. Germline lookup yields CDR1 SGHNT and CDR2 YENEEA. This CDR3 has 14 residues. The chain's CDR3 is CASSLAGGNTEAFF. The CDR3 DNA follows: TGTGCCAGCAGCTTGGCAGGGGGTAACACTGAAGCTTTCTTT. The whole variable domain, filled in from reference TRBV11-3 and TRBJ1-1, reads EAGVVQSPRYKIIEKKQPVAFWCNPISGHNTLYWYLQNLGQGPELLIRYENEEAVDDSQLPKDRFSAERLKGVDSTLKIQPAELGDSAVYLCASSLAGGNTEAFFGQGTRLTVV.

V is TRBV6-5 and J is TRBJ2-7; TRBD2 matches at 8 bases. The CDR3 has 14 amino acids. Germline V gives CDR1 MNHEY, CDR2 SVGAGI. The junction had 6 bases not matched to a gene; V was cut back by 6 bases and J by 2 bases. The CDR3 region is CASRASGHTYEQYF. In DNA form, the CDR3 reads TGTGCCAGCAGGGCTAGCGGGCATACCTACGAGCAGTACTTC.

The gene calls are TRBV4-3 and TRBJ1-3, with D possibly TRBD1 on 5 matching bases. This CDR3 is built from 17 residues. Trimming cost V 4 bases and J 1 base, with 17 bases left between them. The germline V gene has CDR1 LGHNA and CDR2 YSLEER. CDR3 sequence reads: CASSPRYPAGSGNTIYF. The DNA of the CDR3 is TGCGCCAGCAGCCCAAGATATCCAGCAGGGTCTGGAAACACCATATATTTT.

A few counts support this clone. CDR3 sequence (DNA): TGTGCCAGCTCCAACGGGGTTAATCAGCCCCAGCATTTT. The encoded protein is CASSNGVNQPQHF. This rearrangement joins TRBV18 to TRBJ1-5; D unclear. Germline lookup yields CDR1 KGHSH and CDR2 LQKENI. The CDR3 loop spans 13 amino acids. The V gene lost 6 bases and the J gene lost 4 bases, with 10 bases spanning the gap.

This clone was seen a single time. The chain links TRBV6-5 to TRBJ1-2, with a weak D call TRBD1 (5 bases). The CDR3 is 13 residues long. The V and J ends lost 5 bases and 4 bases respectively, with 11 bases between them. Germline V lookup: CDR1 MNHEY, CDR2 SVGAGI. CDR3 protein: CASSPTDSYGYTF. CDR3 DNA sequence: TGTGCCAGCAGTCCGACAGACTCCTATGGCTACACCTTC.

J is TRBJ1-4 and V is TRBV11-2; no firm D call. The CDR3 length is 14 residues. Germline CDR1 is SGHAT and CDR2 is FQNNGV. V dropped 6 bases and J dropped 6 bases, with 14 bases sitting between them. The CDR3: CASRWRVTDEKLFF. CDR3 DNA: TGTGCCAGCAGGTGGCGGGTAACGGATGAAAAACTGTTTTTT. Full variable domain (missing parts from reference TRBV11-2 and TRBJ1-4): EAGVAQSPRYKIIEKRQSVAFWCNPISGHATLYWYQQILGQGPKLLIQFQNNGVVDDSQLPKDRFSAERLKGVDSTLKIQPAKLEDSAVYLCASRWRVTDEKLFFGSGTQLSVL.

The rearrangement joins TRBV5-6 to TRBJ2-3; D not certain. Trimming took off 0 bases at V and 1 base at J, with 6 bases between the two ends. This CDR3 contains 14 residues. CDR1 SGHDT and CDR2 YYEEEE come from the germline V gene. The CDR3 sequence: CASSLGGGTDTQYF. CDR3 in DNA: TGTGCCAGCAGCTTGGGAGGAGGCACAGATACGCAGTATTTT.

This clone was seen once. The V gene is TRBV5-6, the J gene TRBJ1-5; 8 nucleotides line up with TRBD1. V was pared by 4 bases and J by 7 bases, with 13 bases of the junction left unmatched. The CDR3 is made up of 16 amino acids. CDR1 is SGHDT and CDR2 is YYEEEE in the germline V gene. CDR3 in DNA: TGTGCCAGCAGCCTTGGTGGGACAGGAGTAGGGCAGCCCCAGCATTTT. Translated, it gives CASSLGGTGVGQPQHF. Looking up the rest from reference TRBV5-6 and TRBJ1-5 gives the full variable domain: DAGVTQSPTHLIKTRGQQVTLRCSPKSGHDTVSWYQQALGQGPQFIFQYYEEEERQRGNFPDRFSGHQFPNYSSELNVNALLLGDSALYLCASSLGGTGVGQPQHFGDGTRLSIL.

Here the CDR3 DNA reads TGTGCCAGCAGCTTGGAGGGGAATTTGGATTCACCCCTCCACTTT. Its protein product is CASSLEGNLDSPLHF. The chain joins TRBV5-4 to TRBJ1-6, with D perhaps matching TRBD1 (5 bases). CDR1 and CDR2 from the germline V gene are SGHNT and YYREEE (reference sequence). This CDR3 comprises 15 residues. Trimming removed 0 bases at V and 8 bases at J, with 12 bases between.

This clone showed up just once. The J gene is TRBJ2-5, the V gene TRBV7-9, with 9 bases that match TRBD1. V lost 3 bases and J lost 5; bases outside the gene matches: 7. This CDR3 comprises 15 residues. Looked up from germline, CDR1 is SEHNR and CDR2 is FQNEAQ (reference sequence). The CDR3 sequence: CASSFRDRVRETQYF. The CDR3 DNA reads TGTGCCAGCAGCTTCCGGGACAGGGTTCGGGAGACCCAGTACTTC.

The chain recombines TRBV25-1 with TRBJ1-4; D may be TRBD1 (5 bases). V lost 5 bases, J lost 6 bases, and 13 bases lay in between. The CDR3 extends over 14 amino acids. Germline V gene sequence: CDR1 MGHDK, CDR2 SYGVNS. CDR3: CASSQTAVHEKLFF. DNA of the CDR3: TGTGCCAGCAGTCAGACAGCCGTCCATGAAAAACTGTTTTTT.

Here the CDR3 reads CATQPTSGGYNEQFF. CDR3 nucleotides: TGCGCCACCCAACCGACTAGCGGGGGGTACAATGAGCAGTTCTTC. J is TRBJ2-1 and V is TRBV5-1, with 13 bases fitting TRBD2. The ends lost 9 bases at V and 4 bases at J; junction bases unmatched: 7. Per the germline V gene, CDR1 is SGHRS and CDR2 is YFSETQ. The CDR3 totals 15 residues.

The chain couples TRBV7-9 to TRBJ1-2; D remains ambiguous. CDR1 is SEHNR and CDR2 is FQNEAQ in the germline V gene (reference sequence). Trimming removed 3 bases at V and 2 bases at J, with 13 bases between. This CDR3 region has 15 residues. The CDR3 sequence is CASSFEFPRNYGYTF. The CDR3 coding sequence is TGTGCCAGCAGCTTCGAATTTCCGAGGAACTATGGCTACACCTTC. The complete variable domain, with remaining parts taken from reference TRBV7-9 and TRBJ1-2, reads DTGVSQNPRHKITKRGQNVTFRCDPISEHNRLYWYRQTLGQGPEFLTYFQNEAQLEKSRLLSDRFSAERPKGSFSTLEIQRTEQGDSAMYLCASSFEFPRNYGYTFGSGTRLTVV.

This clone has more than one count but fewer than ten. The CDR3 reads CASSLSGTGSNEQFF. The CDR3 bases are TGTGCCAGCAGCTTGTCCGGGACAGGGTCGAATGAGCAGTTCTTC. V is TRBV11-3 and J is TRBJ2-1; 9 nucleotides line up with TRBD1. This CDR3 contains 15 residues. CDR1 is SGHNT, CDR2 YENEEA, per germline. The V gene end was trimmed by 3 bases and the J gene end by 7 bases; junction bases not matched to a gene: 7.

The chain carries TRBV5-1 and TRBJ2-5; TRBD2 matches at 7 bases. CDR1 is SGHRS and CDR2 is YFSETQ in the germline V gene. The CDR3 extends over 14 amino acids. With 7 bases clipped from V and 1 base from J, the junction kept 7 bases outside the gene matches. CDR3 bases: TGCGCCAGCGACGAGGGACTATCCCAAGAGACCCAGTACTTC. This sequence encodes CASDEGLSQETQYF.

In DNA, the CDR3 is TGTGCCAGCAGCAAGGGACAGCTTAGCAATCAGCCCCAGCATTTT. Translating gives CASSKGQLSNQPQHF. The rearrangement links TRBV5-8 to TRBJ1-5; 7 bases align to TRBD1. CDR1 and CDR2 from the germline V gene are SGHTS and YDEGEE. CDR3 length equals 15 residues. Unmatched junction bases numbered 4, after V lost 4 bases and J lost 0 bases.

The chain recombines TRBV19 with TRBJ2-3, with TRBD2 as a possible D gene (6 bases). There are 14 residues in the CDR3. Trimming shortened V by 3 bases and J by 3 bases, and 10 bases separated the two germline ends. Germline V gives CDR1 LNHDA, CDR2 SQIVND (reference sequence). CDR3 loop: CASSILAETDTQYF. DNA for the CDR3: TGTGCCAGTAGTATCTTAGCGGAGACAGATACGCAGTATTTT.